This TCR beta chain was profiled in a study of control samples from healthy donors and cancer patients. CDR1 SEHNR and CDR2 FQNEAQ come from the germline V gene (reference sequence). V lost 6 bases and J 11 bases, leaving 22 bases between the germline ends. This CDR3 comprises 14 residues. The method was immunoSEQ multiplex PCR; TCRdb's version includes in-frame clones alone and lacks a portion of them. The sample has about 96,000 clones; over 85% are singletons. The rearrangement uses TRBV7-9 and TRBJ1-1; D perhaps matches TRBD1 (6 bases). The sample taken for sequencing was blood. The TCR sequence derives from a man aged 18 to 30 in good health. The CDR3 region is CASSQTGALAGAFF. The CDR3 DNA reads as TGTGCCAGCAGTCAGACAGGAGCCCTTGCGGGGGCTTTCTTT.